The next 8 T cell receptor beta chains were all read from a single sample in a study of siplizumab effects on memory and regulatory T cells. The data were produced by immunoSEQ multiplex PCR, yet TCRdb's version contains in-frame clones alone and is incomplete. In the table there are under 100,000 clones, approximately 88% of which are singletons. Sequences were obtained from Tregs sorted from blood. The origin of the receptors is a human donor in good health.

In its sample, this clone was seen once. The chain joins TRBV5-6 to TRBJ1-2; D not resolved. Germline loops: CDR1 SGHDT, CDR2 YYEEEE. V was cut by 0 bases and J by 7 bases, with 10 bases left in between. The CDR3 is made up of 13 amino acids. CDR3 bases: TGTGCCAGCAGCTTGGGCAGCGTCCTTGGCTACACCTTC. It specifies CASSLGSVLGYTF.

This clone has a count of ten or more. J is TRBJ2-7 and V is TRBV6-6; D is ambiguous. V dropped 0 bases and J dropped 6 bases, with 9 bases sitting between them. CDR1 and CDR2 (germline): MNHNY, SVGAGI (reference sequence). This CDR3 is 13 amino acids long. CDR3 loop: CASSYSGLGEQYF. As DNA, the CDR3 is TGTGCCAGCAGTTACTCAGGGCTCGGCGAGCAGTACTTC.

The V and J genes are TRBV4-1 and TRBJ2-7; weak D call: TRBD1 (6 bases). The CDR3 runs 14 residues. CDR1 and CDR2 (germline): MGHRA, YSYEKL. The V end was cut by 7 bases, the J end by 2 bases, with 15 bases between. In DNA, the CDR3 is TGCGCCAGCAAGGAAGGTCAGGGGACCTACGAGCAGTACTTC. Protein product: CASKEGQGTYEQYF.

This chain links TRBV7-9 with TRBJ1-2; D is unclear. Between the trimmed V and J ends, which lost 6 bases and 5 bases, there was a span of 7 bases. Germline-derived CDR1 and CDR2 are SEHNR and FQNEAQ (reference sequence). This CDR3 has 11 amino acids. The CDR3 protein is CASSPIYGYTF. DNA of the CDR3: TGTGCCAGCAGTCCTATATATGGCTACACCTTC.

The CDR3 DNA reads as TGTGCCAGCTCACCTGGACAGGTGGGGGCGGATACGCAGTATTTT. Protein: CASSPGQVGADTQYF. This chain connects TRBV18 to TRBJ2-3; 7 positions match TRBD1. From germline, CDR1 is KGHSH and CDR2 LQKENI. The V and J ends lost 3 bases and 6 bases, in that order; junction bases with no gene match: 9. The length of the CDR3 is 15 residues.

The chain links TRBV29-1 to TRBJ1-1, with TRBD1 matching 7 bases. Germline lookup yields CDR1 SQVTM and CDR2 ANQGSEA. The CDR3 consists of 13 residues. The ends lost 6 bases at V and 4 bases at J; junction bases unmatched: 8. The CDR3 loop reads CSVLGGRVTEAFF. The CDR3 region has the DNA TGCAGCGTATTAGGGGGCAGAGTCACTGAAGCTTTCTTT.

The V gene is TRBV10-1, the J gene TRBJ2-5; TRBD2 matches 10 bases. Germline CDR1 is WNHNN and CDR2 is SYGVQD (reference sequence). The CDR3 contains 16 residues. V lost 3 bases to trimming and J lost 5 bases; unmatched junction nucleotides: 9. The CDR3 sequence: CASSDNSGGAKETQYF. The CDR3 DNA reads TGCGCCAGCAGTGATAACAGCGGGGGGGCTAAGGAGACCCAGTACTTC.

This clone was observed a handful of times. This chain joins TRBV6-1 and TRBJ1-1; the D is unclear. Trimming shortened V by 4 bases and J by 0 bases, and 6 bases separated the two germline ends. The CDR3 consists of 13 residues. Germline V gene sequence: CDR1 MNHNS, CDR2 SASEGT. The CDR3 spells CASSGIVNTEAFF. CDR3 nucleotide sequence: TGTGCCAGCAGTGGTATTGTGAACACTGAAGCTTTCTTT.